The 13 T cell receptor beta chains reported below all come from one sample, sequenced in a study of T cells after yellow fever vaccination. TCRdb independently ran MiXCR on the 5' RACE reads; one entry per CDR3 protein. The sample holds 500,000 to 650,000 distinct CDR3 sequences, around 17% seen once. This specimen consisted of PBMCs, obtained about 5 days after the first yellow fever vaccination. The receptors were sampled from a man aged 18 to 30 who received the YFV17D yellow fever vaccine.

A few counts support this clonotype. This chain uses TRBV28 with TRBJ2-3; 10 bases agree with TRBD2. The CDR3 length is 18 residues. From germline, CDR1 is MDHEN and CDR2 SYDVKM. The J segment lost 2 bases and the V segment lost 1 base, leaving 9 bases of the junction unmatched. The CDR3 here is CASSLSLLAGDSTDTQYF. CDR3 sequence (DNA): TGTGCCAGCAGTTTATCCCTTCTAGCGGGGGATTCCACAGATACGCAGTATTTT.

The chain's CDR3 is CASSVEGQWMSYEQYF. In nucleotides, the CDR3 is TGTGCCAGCAGCGTAGAAGGACAGTGGATGTCCTACGAGCAGTACTTC. The chain recombines TRBV9 with TRBJ2-7; the D gene is possibly TRBD1 (6 bases). The CDR3 spans 16 residues. V dropped 0 bases and J dropped 1 base, with 14 bases sitting between them. Germline CDR1 reads SGDLS; CDR2 reads YYNGEE.

This clonotype was observed a single time. DNA of the CDR3: TGTGCCAGCAGTCCTACTACCGGGACGGGTTCCCGAAACACCATATATTTT. Its translation is CASSPTTGTGSRNTIYF. The chain uses TRBV28 and TRBJ1-3; possibly TRBD1 for D (5 bases). Looked up from germline, CDR1 is MDHEN and CDR2 is SYDVKM. V lost 5 bases to trimming and J lost 5 bases, with 22 bases between them. The length of the CDR3 is 17 residues.

This clonotype has only a few counts. The V and J genes are TRBV20-1 and TRBJ2-2; D uncertain. CDR3 length equals 11 residues. In germline, CDR1 is DFQATT, CDR2 SNEGSKA (reference sequence). The germline V and J ends were trimmed by 0 bases and 6 bases, with 2 bases remaining between them. The CDR3 here is CSARDPGELFF. CDR3 coding DNA: TGCAGTGCTAGAGATCCCGGGGAGCTGTTTTTT.

This chain connects TRBV7-6 to TRBJ2-1; D is uncertain. V was cut by 3 bases and J by 5 bases, with 11 bases left in between. The CDR3 consists of 14 residues. Germline assignment: CDR1 SGHVS and CDR2 FNYEAQ. The CDR3 nucleotides are TGTGCCAGCAGCTTGCTTTTACAGAACAATGAGCAGTTCTTC. As protein: CASSLLLQNNEQFF. Full variable domain (outside the CDR3, taken from reference TRBV7-6 and TRBJ2-1): GAGVSQSPRYKVTKRGQDVALRCDPISGHVSLYWYRQALGQGPEFLTYFNYEAQQDKSGLPNDRFSAERPEGSISTLTIQRTEQRDSAMYRCASSLLLQNNEQFFGPGTRLTVL.

The chain carries TRBV10-3 and TRBJ2-2; D might be TRBD1 (6 bases). Germline values: CDR1 ENHRY, CDR2 SYGVKD. CDR3 length equals 12 residues. V shed 7 bases and J shed 6 bases, with 9 bases lying between them. The chain's CDR3 is CAINTGPGELFF. The CDR3 nucleotides read TGTGCCATCAATACAGGGCCCGGGGAGCTGTTTTTT.

The chain links TRBV6-6 to TRBJ1-1, with a tentative D call TRBD1 (6 bases). The V gene's germline CDR1 is MNHNY and CDR2 SVGAGI (reference sequence). V lost 8 bases and J lost 2, with 12 bases in between. The CDR3 totals 13 residues. For the CDR3, the DNA is TGTGCCAGCCTCCGGGGGCTCAACACTGAAGCTTTCTTT. Encoded protein: CASLRGLNTEAFF.

The CDR3 DNA reads TGTGCCATCAGTGAGGCCCCCCGTGTTTGGGGGGAGGATCAGCCCCAGCATTTT. This sequence encodes CAISEAPRVWGEDQPQHF. The chain recombines TRBV10-3 with TRBJ1-5, with D possibly being TRBD1 (5 bases). Trimming left V 2 bases short and J 5 bases short, with 22 bases between. In germline, CDR1 is ENHRY, CDR2 SYGVKD. The CDR3 consists of 18 residues.

The chain employs TRBV10-3 and TRBJ2-7; 7 bases fit TRBD1. Germline V gene data show CDR1 as ENHRY and CDR2 as SYGVKD. The CDR3 totals 15 residues. With 8 bases clipped from V and 0 bases from J, the junction kept 10 bases outside the gene matches. CDR3 sequence (DNA): TGTGCCATCTGGCAGGGGACAGCCAACTCCTACGAGCAGTACTTC. As protein: CAIWQGTANSYEQYF.

V and J are TRBV27 and TRBJ2-7, with D possibly matching TRBD1 (5 bases). This CDR3 has 13 amino acids. Trimming removed 3 bases at V and 5 bases at J, with 11 bases between. Germline V gene sequence: CDR1 MNHEY, CDR2 SMNVEV (reference sequence). CDR3 residues: CASSFLGLHEQYF. In nucleotides, the CDR3 is TGTGCCAGCAGTTTTTTGGGGCTCCACGAGCAGTACTTC.

This clonotype was seen at least ten times. The J gene is TRBJ1-5, the V gene TRBV20-1; a possible D gene is TRBD1 (5 bases). The CDR3 is made up of 13 amino acids. CDR1 is DFQATT, CDR2 SNEGSKA, per germline (reference sequence). The V end lost 7 bases, the J end lost 6 bases, and 16 bases lay between the germline ends. The DNA of the CDR3 is TGCAGTGTTGCTTCCACTAGGGGTCAGCCCCAGCATTTT. It translates to CSVASTRGQPQHF.

This clonotype was seen a handful of times. A read error may account for a junction end that differs from germline. The CDR3 loop reads CASSQTSGTVVF. Here the CDR3 DNA reads TGTGCCAGCAGCCAAACATCCGGGACAGTCGTCTTC. The chain is built from TRBV11-3 and TRBJ1-2, with 7 bases identical to TRBD1. Per germline, CDR1 SGHNT and CDR2 YENEEA. This CDR3 region has 12 residues.

This rearrangement joins TRBV15 to TRBJ1-2; TRBD1 aligns across 7 bases. Germline V gene data show CDR1 as LNHNV and CDR2 as YYDKDF (reference sequence). V dropped 3 bases and J dropped 7; count of bases not matched to a gene: 11. This CDR3 comprises 15 residues. The CDR3 bases are TGTGCCACCAGCAGCGGATCCAACAGGGGCGGTGGCTACACCTTC. Encoded protein: CATSSGSNRGGGYTF.